The clone carrying this T cell receptor (beta chain) was observed a few times. What it binds is unknown. MiXCR, run by TCRdb on the 5' RACE reads, gives a single entry per CDR3 protein. This table holds 220,000 or so distinct CDR3 sequences, roughly 7% found once. Germline V gene lookup returns CDR1 MNHEY and CDR2 SVGAGI. V was clipped by 6 bases and J by 4 bases, with 16 bases between them. The CDR3 is 15 amino acids. This sample was taken from a study of identical twins. Study-wide points: High-abundance cord blood beta clonotypes had fewer insertions; memory repertoires showed none. Zero-insertion analyses could be partly confounded by invariant MAIT and iNKT cells.

These same records also appear under a second study, on yellow fever vaccine responses in identical twins.

The sequence was collected from a young woman in good health. The sequenced material came from memory (CD45RO+) T cells sorted from blood. The chain is built from TRBV6-5 and TRBJ2-1; D may be TRBD1 (6 bases). The CDR3 is CASSLQGDGYNEQFF. CDR3 DNA sequence: TGTGCCAGCAGCTTACAGGGCGACGGGTACAATGAGCAGTTCTTC.